The next 7 T cell receptor beta chains were all read from a single sample in a study of blood T cell repertoires in COVID-19. Method: immunoSEQ multiplex PCR; TCRdb's copy keeps in-frame clones and lacks some. The table records about 170,000 clones, over 80% of them present only once. Specimen: peripheral blood. The receptors shown here come from a woman aged 45-65 years with acute or convalescent COVID-19.

This clone was detected a few times. Germline is not matched at one junction end, which may reflect a read error. The chain couples TRBV28 to TRBJ1-3; D not certain. CDR3 length: 13 amino acids. Germline V gives CDR1 MDHEN, CDR2 SYDVKM. The DNA for the CDR3 is TGTGCCAGCACCCGACCGGGGTCAATATATGTAGATTTT. Translating it yields CASTRPGSIYVDF.

J is TRBJ1-3 and V is TRBV5-1; TRBD1 matches 9 bases. The germline CDR1 and CDR2 sequences are SGHRS and YFSETQ. CDR3 length equals 17 residues. Trimming removed 0 bases from V and 0 bases from J; junction bases left unmatched: 4. Here the CDR3 reads CASSLEGTGYSGNTIYF. In DNA, the CDR3 is TGCGCCAGCAGCTTGGAAGGGACAGGGTACTCTGGAAACACCATATATTTT.

The rearrangement uses TRBV2 and TRBJ1-1, with TRBD1 as a possible D gene (6 bases). Trimming removed 6 bases at V and 0 bases at J, with 14 bases between. The CDR3 contains 15 residues. The germline gives CDR1 SNHLY, CDR2 FYNNEI. Here the CDR3 reads CASRSQGSMNTEAFF. CDR3 bases: TGTGCCAGCAGGTCCCAGGGGTCTATGAACACTGAAGCTTTCTTT.

The V gene is TRBV19, the J gene TRBJ1-1, with D possibly being TRBD1 (5 bases). The CDR3 is 13 amino acids. Deletions cut 9 bases from V and 5 bases from J, with 16 bases between. Per germline, CDR1 LNHDA and CDR2 SQIVND (reference sequence). The CDR3 DNA is TGTGCCAGCCGGTGGGGGGTAGGGACTGAAGCTTTCTTT. Its translation: CASRWGVGTEAFF.

The chain recombines TRBV3-1 (or the pseudogene TRBV3-2) with TRBJ2-2; 7 bases align to TRBD1. The V segment lost 3 bases and the J segment 1 base; nucleotides outside the gene matches: 2. The germline V gene has CDR1 LGHDT and CDR2 YNNKEL (reference sequence). The CDR3 totals 15 residues. The CDR3 here is CASSHGTVNTGELFF. The CDR3 DNA is TGTGCCAGCAGCCACGGGACAGTGAACACCGGGGAGCTGTTTTTT.

This chain connects TRBV29-1 to TRBJ1-5, with TRBD1 matching 10 bases. This CDR3 region has 19 residues. V gave up 7 bases and J gave up 2 bases; unmatched junction bases: 20. The V gene's germline CDR1 is SQVTM and CDR2 ANQGSEA. CDR3 in amino acids: CSDPRGGDNGTGGNQPQHF. Written as DNA, the CDR3 is TGCAGCGATCCCCGGGGGGGGGACAACGGGACAGGGGGCAATCAGCCCCAGCATTTT.

V is TRBV2 and J is TRBJ2-7; TRBD2 might be the D (6 bases). V was cut by 7 bases and J by 0 bases, with 13 bases left in between. The V gene's germline CDR1 is SNHLY and CDR2 FYNNEI. The CDR3 spans 14 residues. CDR3 nucleotides: TGTGCCAGCACGGTAGTTAGCGGCTCCTACGAGCAGTACTTC. Translated: CASTVVSGSYEQYF.